Detailed here is one T cell receptor beta chain. As yet, its antigen is unknown. This CDR3 region has 16 residues. The germline gives CDR1 SGHAT, CDR2 FQNNGV. V lost 4 bases to trimming and J lost 2 bases; unmatched junction nucleotides: 11. These data belong to a study of graft-versus-host responses after intestinal transplantation. At the level of the study: All recipients were given anti-thymocyte globulin induction, and tacrolimus and steroids were then administered for roughly three years. General study results and limits: The recipient marrow held GvH clones, and some of them showed up first in ileum or blood. The study associated peak circulating GvH clone levels with early post-transplant HvG declines.

Some clones are missing from TCRdb's copy, which holds only in-frame ones; the method was immunoSEQ multiplex PCR. The sample has about 120,000 clones, around 94% seen once. The receptor comes from a human donor who was the organ donor for an intestinal transplant. V gene TRBV11-2 combines with J gene TRBJ2-7, with 7 bases matching TRBD1. The source was unstimulated CD4+ T cells sorted from spleen or lymph node cells, collected before transplant. DNA of the CDR3: TGTGCCAGCAGCTCAGGATACAGGGGTGCGACCTACGAGCAGTACTTC. It specifies CASSSGYRGATYEQYF.